A single sample is the source of the 18 T cell receptor beta chains below, sequenced in a study of OX40 agonist ivuxolimab in advanced cancers. TCRdb's table, derived via immunoSEQ multiplex PCR, lists solely in-frame clones and lacks some. Of some 35,000 clones detected, over 60% appear once; the ten largest clones hold 20% to 25%. This specimen consisted of CD4+ or CD8+ T cells sorted from blood, obtained in a trial of the OX40 agonist ivuxolimab. These receptor sequences come from an adult with an advanced solid tumor such as melanoma, head and neck, liver or kidney cancer.

The chain has TRBV6-6 and TRBJ2-3; possible D gene TRBD2, 6 bases. The CDR3 totals 13 residues. Trimming took 6 bases from V and 0 from J, leaving 7 bases between them. CDR1 and CDR2 from the germline V gene are MNHNY and SVGAGI (reference sequence). CDR3 sequence: CASSLASTDTQYF. DNA for the CDR3: TGTGCCAGCAGCCTAGCGAGCACAGATACGCAGTATTTT.

The chain uses TRBV7-9 and TRBJ2-7; D is ambiguous. The CDR3 loop spans 12 amino acids. Per the germline V gene, CDR1 is SEHNR and CDR2 is FQNEAQ (reference sequence). V was pared by 5 bases and J by 3 bases, with 8 bases between. CDR3 bases: TGTGCCAGCAGCCCTACTGGCTACGAGCAGTACGTC. Its translation is CASSPTGYEQYV.

This clone was detected only a few times. The chain carries TRBV5-1 and TRBJ1-2, with D unresolved. Germline V gene data show CDR1 as SGHRS and CDR2 as YFSETQ. With 0 bases removed from V and 3 bases from J, the gap between germline ends came to 9 bases. CDR3 size: 14 residues. Here the CDR3 DNA reads TGCGCCAGCAGCTTGGATACGGCGGACTATGGCTACACCTTC. This encodes CASSLDTADYGYTF.

J is TRBJ2-7 and V is TRBV18, with D hard to call. V lost 4 bases to trimming and J lost 7 bases, with 20 bases between them. CDR3 size: 15 residues. Germline CDR1 KGHSH, CDR2 LQKENI. This CDR3 is CASSHSEVEMREQYF. CDR3 nucleotides: TGTGCCAGCTCACACTCTGAAGTGGAGATGAGGGAGCAGTACTTC. Full variable domain (missing parts from reference TRBV18 and TRBJ2-7): NAGVMQNPRHLVRRRGQEARLRCSPMKGHSHVYWYRQLPEEGLKFMVYLQKENIIDESGMPKERFSAEFPKEGPSILRIQQVVRGDSAAYFCASSHSEVEMREQYFGPGTRLTVT.

Here the CDR3 reads CASYLGGMSNEQFF. CDR3 nucleotide sequence: TGTGCCAGCTATTTAGGGGGGATGAGTAATGAGCAGTTCTTC. The rearrangement links TRBV27 to TRBJ2-1; D may correspond to TRBD1 or TRBD2 (6 bases each). CDR1 and CDR2 from the germline V gene are MNHEY and SMNVEV (reference sequence). This CDR3 is 14 amino acids long. V was trimmed by 8 bases and J by 7 bases, leaving 18 bases between them.

The rearrangement joins TRBV29-1 to TRBJ2-7, with D perhaps matching TRBD1 (5 bases). Trimming took 4 bases from V and 5 from J, leaving 9 bases between them. Germline V gene sequence: CDR1 SQVTM, CDR2 ANQGSEA. This CDR3 contains 11 residues. The CDR3 spells CSVAQVDEQYF. CDR3 sequence (DNA): TGCAGCGTTGCACAGGTCGACGAGCAGTACTTC.

V usage is TRBV30 and J usage is TRBJ2-2, with a possible D match to TRBD1 (6 bases). CDR3 length: 14 amino acids. V dropped 4 bases and J dropped 6 bases, with 15 bases sitting between them. Germline V lookup: CDR1 GTSNPN, CDR2 SVGIG (reference sequence). DNA of the CDR3: TGTGCCTGGACAGGGGCCGCGACCCCCGGGGAGCTGTTTTTT. Translated: CAWTGAATPGELFF. Using reference TRBV30 and TRBJ2-2 for the parts outside the CDR3, the full variable domain is SQTIHQWPATLVQPVGSPLSLECTVEGTSNPNLYWYRQAAGRGLQLLFYSVGIGQISSEVPQNLSASRPQDRQFILSSKKLLLSDSGFYLCAWTGAATPGELFFGEGSRLTVL.

The chain recombines TRBV10-2 with TRBJ2-2, with a tentative D call TRBD2 (6 bases). V shed 4 bases and J shed 7 bases, with 10 bases lying between them. Germline V gene sequence: CDR1 WSHSY, CDR2 SAAADI. The CDR3 sequence is 13 residues long. Here the CDR3 DNA reads TGCGCCAGCAGTGGTTGGGGAGGCGGGGAGCTGTTTTTT. Amino acid sequence: CASSGWGGGELFF.

There are a few counts of this clone. The chain has TRBV7-3 and TRBJ1-3; TRBD1 might be the D (5 bases). Germline V CDR1 and CDR2: SGHTA, FQGTGA. V lost 1 base, J lost 1 base, and 11 bases lay in between. The CDR3 sequence is 16 residues long. CDR3 nucleotide sequence: TGTGCCAGCAGCTTAAAGGGGCAGCAATCTGGAAACACCATATATTTT. It specifies CASSLKGQQSGNTIYF.

J is TRBJ1-3 and V is TRBV6-6; a possible D gene is TRBD1 (6 bases). This CDR3 region has 14 residues. From germline, CDR1 is MNHNY and CDR2 SVGAGI (reference sequence). Trimming removed 4 bases from V and 7 bases from J, with 14 bases in between. The CDR3 here is CASSSGQRRNTIYF. The CDR3 DNA sequence: TGTGCCAGCAGTTCCGGACAGCGCCGGAACACCATATATTTT.

The chain employs TRBV28 and TRBJ1-5; D call uncertain. This CDR3 comprises 12 residues. With 5 bases removed from V and 9 bases from J, the gap between germline ends came to 11 bases. CDR1 is MDHEN and CDR2 is SYDVKM in the germline V gene. CDR3 amino acids: CASSPPRRPQHF. The CDR3 DNA is TGTGCCAGCAGTCCCCCCCGGCGGCCCCAGCATTTT.

The CDR3 reads CASSEFARGGTEAFF. The CDR3 nucleotides are TGTGCCAGCAGTGAGTTTGCTCGGGGGGGCACTGAAGCTTTCTTT. V and J are TRBV2 and TRBJ1-1; TRBD1 might be the D (5 bases). V was pared by 3 bases and J by 4 bases, with 15 bases between. The CDR3 totals 15 residues. The germline gives CDR1 SNHLY, CDR2 FYNNEI.

This clone was seen only a few times. The chain couples TRBV27 to TRBJ1-6; 10 nucleotides align to TRBD1. V was pared by 6 bases and J by 10 bases, with 9 bases of the junction left unmatched. Germline CDR1 reads MNHEY; CDR2 reads SMNVEV (reference sequence). The CDR3 has 15 residues. In DNA, the CDR3 is TGTGCCAGCAGAACCTCGACAGGGGGCGGCTCACCCCTCCACTTT. This sequence encodes CASRTSTGGGSPLHF.

This chain links TRBV7-9 with TRBJ2-5; 9 bases match TRBD2. The assigned J gene may be wrong: the sequence end matches TRBJ2-7 better. Germline CDR1 SEHNR, CDR2 FQNEAQ (reference sequence). CDR3 length: 13 residues. CDR3 DNA sequence: TGTGCCAGCAGCGCAGGACTAGCGATCGAGCAGTACTTC. Amino acid sequence: CASSAGLAIEQYF.

CDR3 sequence (DNA): TGCGCCAGCAGCTTTGGAGCGGGGAGCTCCTACAATGAGCAGTTCTTC. Translated: CASSFGAGSSYNEQFF. The chain joins TRBV5-1 to TRBJ2-1; 7 bases fit TRBD2. The CDR3 extends over 16 amino acids. The germline V gene encodes CDR1 SGHRS and CDR2 YFSETQ. With 2 bases clipped from V and 0 bases from J, the junction kept 5 bases outside the gene matches.

The genes are TRBV7-2 and TRBJ1-2; D may be TRBD1 (5 bases). CDR1 is SGHTA and CDR2 is FQGNSA in the germline V gene. V was pared by 3 bases and J by 5 bases, with 13 bases between. The CDR3 covers 14 residues. The CDR3 DNA is TGTGCCAGCAGCTTGTCCGGAGAGGGGTATGGCTACACCTTC. Amino acids: CASSLSGEGYGYTF.

V and J are TRBV19 and TRBJ1-2; D is perhaps TRBD1 (5 bases). V gave up 7 bases and J gave up 5 bases, with 20 bases separating them. The CDR3 totals 15 residues. The germline gives CDR1 LNHDA, CDR2 SQIVND (reference sequence). The CDR3 bases are TGTGCCAGTAACCCCTTTTGGGGGACCACATATGGCTACACCTTC. Translation: CASNPFWGTTYGYTF.

V is TRBV4-2 and J is TRBJ1-6, with TRBD1 as a possible D gene (5 bases). Trimming removed 0 bases from V and 1 base from J, with 19 bases in between. The CDR3 spans 20 residues. Germline V gene data show CDR1 as LGHNA and CDR2 as YNFKEQ. The CDR3 sequence: CASSQEASGAGPSYNSPLHF. The CDR3 DNA reads as TGTGCCAGCAGCCAAGAAGCGTCTGGGGCAGGGCCATCCTATAATTCACCCCTCCACTTT.